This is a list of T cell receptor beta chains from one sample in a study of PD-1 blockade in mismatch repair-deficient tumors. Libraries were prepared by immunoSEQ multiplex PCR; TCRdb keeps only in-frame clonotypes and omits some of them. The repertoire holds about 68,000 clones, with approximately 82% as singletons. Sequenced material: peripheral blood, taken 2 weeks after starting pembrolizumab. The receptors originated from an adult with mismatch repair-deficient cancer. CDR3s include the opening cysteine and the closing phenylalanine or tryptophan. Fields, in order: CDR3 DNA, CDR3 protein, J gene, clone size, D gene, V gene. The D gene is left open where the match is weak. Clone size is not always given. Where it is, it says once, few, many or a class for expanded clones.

cdr3_nt: TGTGCCAGCAGCCCATCGATGTCGGAGAACTATGGCTACACCTTC
cdr3_aa: CASSPSMSENYGYTF
j_call: TRBJ1-2
clone_size: -
d_call: -
v_call: TRBV7-2

cdr3_nt: TGTGCCGTCGCACTGGGGACAGATACGCAGTATTTT
cdr3_aa: CAVALGTDTQYF
j_call: TRBJ2-3
clone_size: -
d_call: -
v_call: TRBV10-3

cdr3_nt: TGTGCCTGGACAACCGGGACAGGGAGGACCTTC
cdr3_aa: CAWTTGTGRTF
j_call: TRBJ1-2
clone_size: -
d_call: TRBD1
v_call: TRBV30

cdr3_nt: TGTGCCAGCAGCTCCTTACTAGCGGGGAGGTCAAACAATGAGCAGTTCTTC
cdr3_aa: CASSSLLAGRSNNEQFF
j_call: TRBJ2-1
clone_size: few
d_call: TRBD2
v_call: TRBV11-2

cdr3_nt: TGTGCTAGCAGCTTAGAACTAGCGGCCGACGAGCAGTACTTC
cdr3_aa: CASSLELAADEQYF
j_call: TRBJ2-7
clone_size: -
d_call: TRBD2
v_call: TRBV7-7

cdr3_nt: TGTGCCAGCAGCTCCGGGGGGGGGCGAGGCAAAAACATTCAGTACTTC
cdr3_aa: CASSSGGGRGKNIQYF
j_call: TRBJ2-4
clone_size: -
d_call: TRBD2
v_call: TRBV27

cdr3_nt: TGTGCCAGCAGCTTACGGGTCGGGACATACAACACTGAAGCTTTCTTT
cdr3_aa: CASSLRVGTYNTEAFF
j_call: TRBJ1-1
clone_size: -
d_call: -
v_call: TRBV7-8

cdr3_nt: TGTGCCAGCAGTTGGAAGGGACAGGCAACAAGTGCCCAGTACTTC
cdr3_aa: CASSWKGQATSAQYF
j_call: TRBJ2-5
clone_size: once
d_call: TRBD1
v_call: TRBV27

cdr3_nt: TGTGCCAGCAGTGAACAGCGTGGCAGGGGCCACGAGCAGTACTTC
cdr3_aa: CASSEQRGRGHEQYF
j_call: TRBJ2-7
clone_size: few
d_call: -
v_call: TRBV2

cdr3_nt: TGTGCCAGTAGTATCTCAAATGGGGCTTCGTACTTC
cdr3_aa: CASSISNGASYF
j_call: TRBJ2-7
clone_size: few
d_call: -
v_call: TRBV19

cdr3_nt: TGCGCCAGCAGCCAGGGTGGGGAGACCCAGTACTTC
cdr3_aa: CASSQGGETQYF
j_call: TRBJ2-5
clone_size: -
d_call: -
v_call: TRBV4-1

cdr3_nt: TGTGCCATCAGTGGCTACGAAGACTCCTACAATGAGCAGTTCTTC
cdr3_aa: CAISGYEDSYNEQFF
j_call: TRBJ2-1
clone_size: -
d_call: -
v_call: TRBV10-3

cdr3_nt: TGTGCCAGCAGCCGAGAACAGGGGCTCACTGAAGCTTTCTTT
cdr3_aa: CASSREQGLTEAFF
j_call: TRBJ1-1
clone_size: -
d_call: TRBD1
v_call: TRBV7-9

cdr3_nt: TGTGCCAGTAGTATAGTACGGGATAATGAGCAGTTCTTC
cdr3_aa: CASSIVRDNEQFF
j_call: TRBJ2-1
clone_size: -
d_call: -
v_call: TRBV19

cdr3_nt: TGTGCCAGCAGTATCCCGGGACCCATGAACACTGAAGCTTTCTTT
cdr3_aa: CASSIPGPMNTEAFF
j_call: TRBJ1-1
clone_size: -
d_call: -
v_call: TRBV11-3

cdr3_nt: TGTGCCAGCAGCCTCAAGGACCAGGCGAGGCCCTACAATGAGCAGTTCTTC
cdr3_aa: CASSLKDQARPYNEQFF
j_call: TRBJ2-1
clone_size: -
d_call: -
v_call: TRBV7-8

cdr3_nt: TGCAGCGTTTACCACGGAGGCAATGAGCAGTTCTTC
cdr3_aa: CSVYHGGNEQFF
j_call: TRBJ2-1
clone_size: -
d_call: -
v_call: TRBV29-1